This note documents a single TCR beta chain sequence. A junction boundary mismatches the germline segment, possibly from a read error. Measured with immunoSEQ multiplex PCR; TCRdb has only the in-frame clones, and not every one. Among around 290,000 clones listed, more than 75% were seen once. The sample comes from a study of blood T cell repertoires in COVID-19. The CDR3 has 14 residues. From germline, CDR1 is KGHSH and CDR2 LQKENI. J is TRBJ1-1 and V is TRBV18; the D is unclear. Sequencing was done on a sample of PBMCs or T cells enriched from blood (not recorded which). The clonotype originates from a woman aged 55-70 years in a cohort exposed to, infected with or recovered from COVID-19 (not recorded which). The CDR3 sequence is CASSPPQLKTEAFF. CDR3 nucleotides: TGTGCCAGCTCACCACCACAATTGAAAACTGAAGCTTTCTTT.